This entry features one T cell receptor beta chain sequence. TCRdb's copy holds only in-frame clones and misses some; the assay was immunoSEQ multiplex PCR. This table holds around 300,000 clones, around 87% found once. The sample is drawn from a study of blood T cell repertoires in COVID-19. The junction had 8 bases not matched to a gene; V was cut back by 3 bases and J by 7 bases. The CDR3 contains 15 residues. Germline CDR1 is SGHNT and CDR2 is YYREEE (reference sequence). The clonotype comes from a woman aged 25 to 39 who had recovered from COVID-19. The chain joins TRBV5-4 to TRBJ2-3, with 10 nucleotides matching TRBD2. Sequenced material: PBMCs or T cells enriched from blood (not recorded which). The CDR3 here is CASSSSGGAGNTQYF. CDR3 sequence (DNA): TGTGCCAGCAGCTCCAGCGGGGGGGCCGGGAATACGCAGTATTTT.